Reported below is one TCR beta chain. The data derive from a study of shared clonotypes between healthy human individuals. Assay: immunoSEQ multiplex PCR; the TCRdb copy retains only in-frame clones and omits some. The repertoire holds 2 million to 2.5 million clones, approximately 93% seen once, with about 0.39% in the top ten. Healthy HIV-negative adults without recent acute infections or vaccinations served as donors. The CDR3 extends over 14 amino acids. The V and J ends lost 5 bases and 0 bases respectively, with 9 bases between them. Per germline, CDR1 SGHNT and CDR2 YYREEE (reference sequence).

This clonotype was sampled from a man between 18 and 29 years old in good health. Some clones in this sample may be carry-over from other donors' samples. This chain uses TRBV5-4 with TRBJ2-1; D possibly corresponds to TRBD2 (6 bases). Sequencing was carried out using naive CD4+ T cells from PBMCs. Sample subset: CD45RA+ positively selected. For the CDR3, the DNA is TGTGCCAGCAGTCGGGGGACCTCCTACAATGAGCAGTTCTTC. It encodes CASSRGTSYNEQFF.